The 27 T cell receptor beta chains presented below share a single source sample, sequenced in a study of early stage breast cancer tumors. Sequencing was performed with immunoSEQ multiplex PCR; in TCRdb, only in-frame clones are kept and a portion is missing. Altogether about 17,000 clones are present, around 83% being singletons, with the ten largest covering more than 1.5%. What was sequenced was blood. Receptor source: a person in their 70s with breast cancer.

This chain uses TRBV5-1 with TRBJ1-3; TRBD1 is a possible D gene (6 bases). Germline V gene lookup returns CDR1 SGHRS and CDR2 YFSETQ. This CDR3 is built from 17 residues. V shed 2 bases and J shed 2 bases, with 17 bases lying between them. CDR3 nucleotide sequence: TGCGCCAGCAGCTTAGAGGAAGGGGCAGGGGCTGGAAACACCATATATTTT. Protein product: CASSLEEGAGAGNTIYF.

This CDR3 is CASSLMPPGDTEAFF. The CDR3 bases are TGCGCCAGCAGCTTGATGCCCCCGGGGGACACTGAAGCTTTCTTT. This chain links TRBV5-1 with TRBJ1-1, with D perhaps TRBD1 (5 bases). The CDR3 spans 15 residues. The germline CDR1 and CDR2 sequences are SGHRS and YFSETQ. V was pared by 1 base and J by 3 bases, with 13 bases between.

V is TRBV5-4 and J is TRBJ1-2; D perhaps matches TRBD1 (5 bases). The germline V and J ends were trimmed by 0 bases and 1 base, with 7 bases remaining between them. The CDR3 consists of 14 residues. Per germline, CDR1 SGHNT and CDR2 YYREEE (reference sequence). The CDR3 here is CASSLDRLNYGYTF. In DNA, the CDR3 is TGTGCCAGCAGCTTGGACAGGCTTAACTATGGCTACACCTTC.

The CDR3 DNA follows: TGTGCCAGCAGTGGTAGCGGGGGGGCAAATGAGCAGTTCTTC. Its translation is CASSGSGGANEQFF. The rearrangement joins TRBV6-4 to TRBJ2-1; 11 bases line up with TRBD2. Trimming cost V 4 bases and J 7 bases; bases outside gene matches: 3. This CDR3 has 14 amino acids. Germline CDR1 reads MRHNA; CDR2 reads SNTAGT.

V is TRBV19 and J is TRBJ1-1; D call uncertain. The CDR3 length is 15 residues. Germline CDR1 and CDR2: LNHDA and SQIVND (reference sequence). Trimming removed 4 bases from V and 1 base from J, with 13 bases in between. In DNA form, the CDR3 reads TGTGCCAGTAGTACCCAAAGCACCAAGAACACTGAAGCTTTCTTT. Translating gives CASSTQSTKNTEAFF.

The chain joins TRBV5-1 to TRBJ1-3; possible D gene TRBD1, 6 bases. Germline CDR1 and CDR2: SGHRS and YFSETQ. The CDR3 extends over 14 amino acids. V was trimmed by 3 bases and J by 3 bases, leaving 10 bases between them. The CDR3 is CASSSTGSGNTIYF. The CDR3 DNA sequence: TGCGCCAGCAGCTCCACAGGGAGTGGAAACACCATATATTTT.

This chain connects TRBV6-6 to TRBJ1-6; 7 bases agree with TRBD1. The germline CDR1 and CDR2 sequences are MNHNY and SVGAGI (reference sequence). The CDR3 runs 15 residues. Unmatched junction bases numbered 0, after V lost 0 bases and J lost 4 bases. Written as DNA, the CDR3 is TGTGCCAGCAGTTACTCGGGACAGTATAATTCACCCCTCCACTTT. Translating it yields CASSYSGQYNSPLHF.

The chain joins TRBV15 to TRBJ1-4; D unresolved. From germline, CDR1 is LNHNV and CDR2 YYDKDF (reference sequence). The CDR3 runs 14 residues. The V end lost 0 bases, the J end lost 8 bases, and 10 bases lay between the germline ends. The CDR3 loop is CATSRDRAGEKLFF. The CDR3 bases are TGTGCCACCAGCAGAGATAGGGCGGGGGAAAAACTGTTTTTT. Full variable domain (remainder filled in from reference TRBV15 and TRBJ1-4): DAMVIQNPRYQVTQFGKPVTLSCSQTLNHNVMYWYQQKSSQAPKLLFHYYDKDFNNEADTPDNFQSRRPNTSFCFLDIRSPGLGDTAMYLCATSRDRAGEKLFFGSGTQLSVL.

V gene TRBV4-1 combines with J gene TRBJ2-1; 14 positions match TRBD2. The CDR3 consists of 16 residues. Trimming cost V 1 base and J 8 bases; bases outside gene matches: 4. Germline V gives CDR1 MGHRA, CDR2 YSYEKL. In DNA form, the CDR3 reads TGCGCCAGCAGCCAAGTAGGGACTAGCGGGGGCCATGAGCAGTTCTTC. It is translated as CASSQVGTSGGHEQFF.

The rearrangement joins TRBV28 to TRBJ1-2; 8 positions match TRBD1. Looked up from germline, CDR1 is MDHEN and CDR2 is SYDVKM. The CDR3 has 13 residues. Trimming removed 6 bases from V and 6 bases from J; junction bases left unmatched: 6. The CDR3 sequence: CASRSTGADGYTF. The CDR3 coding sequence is TGTGCCAGCAGGTCGACAGGGGCTGATGGCTACACCTTC.

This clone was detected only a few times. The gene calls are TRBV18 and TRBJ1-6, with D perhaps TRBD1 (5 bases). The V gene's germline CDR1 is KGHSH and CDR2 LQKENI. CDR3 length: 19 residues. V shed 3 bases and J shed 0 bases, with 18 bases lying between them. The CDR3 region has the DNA TGTGCCAGCTCACCGAGCTCCCAGGGCCTGAGCTCCTATAATTCACCCCTCCACTTT. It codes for CASSPSSQGLSSYNSPLHF. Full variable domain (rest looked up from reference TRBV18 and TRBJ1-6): NAGVMQNPRHLVRRRGQEARLRCSPMKGHSHVYWYRQLPEEGLKFMVYLQKENIIDESGMPKERFSAEFPKEGPSILRIQQVVRGDSAAYFCASSPSSQGLSSYNSPLHFGNGTRLTVT.

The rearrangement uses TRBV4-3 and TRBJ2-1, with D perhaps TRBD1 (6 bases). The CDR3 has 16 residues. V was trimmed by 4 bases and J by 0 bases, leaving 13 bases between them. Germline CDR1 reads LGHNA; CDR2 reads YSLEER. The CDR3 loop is CASSPGDGNSYNEQFF. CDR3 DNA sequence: TGCGCCAGCAGCCCAGGGGACGGTAACTCCTACAATGAGCAGTTCTTC.

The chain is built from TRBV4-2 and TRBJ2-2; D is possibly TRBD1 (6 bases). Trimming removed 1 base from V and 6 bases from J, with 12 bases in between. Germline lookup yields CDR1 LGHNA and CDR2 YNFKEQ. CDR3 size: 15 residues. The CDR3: CASSQVGGLSGELFF. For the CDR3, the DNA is TGTGCCAGCAGCCAAGTTGGGGGCCTATCCGGGGAGCTGTTTTTT.

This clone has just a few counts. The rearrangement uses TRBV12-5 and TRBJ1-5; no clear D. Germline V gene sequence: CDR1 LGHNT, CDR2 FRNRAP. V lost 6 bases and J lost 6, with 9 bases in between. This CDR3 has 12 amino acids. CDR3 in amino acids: CASGASGQPQHF. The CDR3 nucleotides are TGTGCTAGTGGGGCAAGCGGTCAGCCCCAGCATTTT.

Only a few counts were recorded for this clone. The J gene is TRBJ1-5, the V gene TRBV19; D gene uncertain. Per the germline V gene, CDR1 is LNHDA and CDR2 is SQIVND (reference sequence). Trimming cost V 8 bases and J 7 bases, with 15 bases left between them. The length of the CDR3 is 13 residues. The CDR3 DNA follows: TGTGCCAGTCTGCCCTATTTGGGCCAGCCCCAGCATTTT. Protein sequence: CASLPYLGQPQHF.

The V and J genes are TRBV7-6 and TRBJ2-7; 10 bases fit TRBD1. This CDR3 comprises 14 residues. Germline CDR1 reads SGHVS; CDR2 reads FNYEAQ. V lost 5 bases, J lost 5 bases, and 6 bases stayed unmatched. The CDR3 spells CASSGGQGPDEQYF. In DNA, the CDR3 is TGTGCCAGCAGCGGGGGACAGGGGCCCGACGAGCAGTACTTC.

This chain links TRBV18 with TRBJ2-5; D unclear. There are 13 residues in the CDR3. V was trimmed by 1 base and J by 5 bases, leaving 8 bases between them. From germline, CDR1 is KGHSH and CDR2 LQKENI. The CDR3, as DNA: TGTGCCAGCTCACCACTCGTCTATGAGACCCAGTACTTC. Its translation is CASSPLVYETQYF.

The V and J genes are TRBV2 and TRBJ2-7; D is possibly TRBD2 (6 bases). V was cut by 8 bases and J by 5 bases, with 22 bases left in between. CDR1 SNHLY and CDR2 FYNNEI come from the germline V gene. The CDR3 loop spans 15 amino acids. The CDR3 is CASSVEAGGAHEQYF. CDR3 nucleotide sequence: TGTGCCAGCTCAGTAGAGGCAGGAGGGGCCCACGAGCAGTACTTC.

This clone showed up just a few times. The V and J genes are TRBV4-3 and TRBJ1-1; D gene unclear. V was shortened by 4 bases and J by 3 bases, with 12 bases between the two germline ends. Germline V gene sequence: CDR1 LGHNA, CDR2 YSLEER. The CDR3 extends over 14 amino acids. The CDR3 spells CASSLKGGDTEAFF. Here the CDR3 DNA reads TGCGCCAGCAGCCTGAAGGGAGGCGACACTGAAGCTTTCTTT.

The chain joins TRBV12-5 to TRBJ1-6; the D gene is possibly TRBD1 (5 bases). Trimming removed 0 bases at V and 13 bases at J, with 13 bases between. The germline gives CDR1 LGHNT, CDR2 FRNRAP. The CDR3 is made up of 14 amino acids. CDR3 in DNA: TGTGCTAGTGGTTTGGTTCCGGACACCCTTCCCCTCCACTTT. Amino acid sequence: CASGLVPDTLPLHF.

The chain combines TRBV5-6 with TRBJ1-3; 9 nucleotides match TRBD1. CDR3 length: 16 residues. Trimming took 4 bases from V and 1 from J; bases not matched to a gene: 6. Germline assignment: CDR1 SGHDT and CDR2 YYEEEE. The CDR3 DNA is TGTGCCAGCAGCGTATTACAGGGGGCGTCTGGAAACACCATATATTTT. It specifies CASSVLQGASGNTIYF.

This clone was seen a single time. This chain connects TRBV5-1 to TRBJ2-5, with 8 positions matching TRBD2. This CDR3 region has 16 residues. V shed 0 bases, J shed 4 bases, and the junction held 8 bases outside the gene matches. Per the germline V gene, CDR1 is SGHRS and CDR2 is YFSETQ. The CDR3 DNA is TGCGCCAGCAGCTTGGCCCCCGCGGGGGGAGGAGAGACCCAGTACTTC. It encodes CASSLAPAGGGETQYF.

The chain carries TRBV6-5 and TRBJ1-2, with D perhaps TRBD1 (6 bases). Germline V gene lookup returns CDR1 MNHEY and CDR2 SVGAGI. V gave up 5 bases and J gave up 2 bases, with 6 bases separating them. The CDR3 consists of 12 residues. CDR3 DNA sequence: TGTGCCAGCAGTCAGGGGAACTATGGCTACACCTTC. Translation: CASSQGNYGYTF.

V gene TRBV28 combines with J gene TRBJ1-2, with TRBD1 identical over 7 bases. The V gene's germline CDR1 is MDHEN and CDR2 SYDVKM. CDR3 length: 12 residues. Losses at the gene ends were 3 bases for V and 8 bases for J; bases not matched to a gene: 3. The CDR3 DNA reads TGTGCCAGCAGTTTTGAAGGGGGCGGCTACACCTTC. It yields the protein CASSFEGGGYTF.

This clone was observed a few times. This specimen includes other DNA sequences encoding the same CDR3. DNA of the CDR3: TGTGCCAGCAGCTTAGCGGGGGGGGATACGCAGTATTTT. This codes for CASSLAGGDTQYF. This rearrangement joins TRBV7-9 to TRBJ2-3, with 7 bases that match TRBD2. This CDR3 has 13 amino acids. Germline CDR1 is SEHNR and CDR2 is FQNEAQ (reference sequence). V dropped 0 bases and J dropped 6; count of bases not matched to a gene: 0.

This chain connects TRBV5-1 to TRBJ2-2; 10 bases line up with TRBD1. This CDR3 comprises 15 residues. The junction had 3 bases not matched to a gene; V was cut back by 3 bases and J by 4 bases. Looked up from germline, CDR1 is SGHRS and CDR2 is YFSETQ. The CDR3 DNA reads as TGCGCCAGCAGCTCCGGGACAGGGGCCACCGGGGAGCTGTTTTTT. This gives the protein CASSSGTGATGELFF.

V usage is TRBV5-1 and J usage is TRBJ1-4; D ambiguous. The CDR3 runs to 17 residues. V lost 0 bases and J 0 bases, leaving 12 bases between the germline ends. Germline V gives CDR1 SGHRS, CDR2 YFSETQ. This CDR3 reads CASSLAAVISTNEKLFF. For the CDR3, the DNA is TGCGCCAGCAGCTTGGCCGCAGTTATCTCAACTAATGAAAAACTGTTTTTT.